This note documents a single TCR beta chain sequence. This CDR3 has 15 residues. The germline V gene encodes CDR1 SGHRS and CDR2 YFSETQ. Trimming pared 1 base from V and 0 bases from J, leaving 11 bases between. Primers: 60 Vbeta forward and 13 Jbeta reverse. The data were produced by immunoSEQ multiplex PCR, yet TCRdb's version contains in-frame clones alone and is incomplete. The sample has more than 90,000 clones; about 72% are singletons. The entry originates in a study of cytomegalovirus exposure and HLA in healthy donors. V gene TRBV5-1 combines with J gene TRBJ2-7, with D possibly being TRBD1 (6 bases). This clonotype was obtained from a man over 45 in good health and CMV-seropositive. Sequences were obtained from PBMCs. The CDR3 protein is CASSLSTGISYEQYF. In DNA, the CDR3 is TGCGCCAGCAGCTTGTCAACAGGGATCTCCTACGAGCAGTACTTC.